Detailed here is one T cell receptor beta chain. Its antigen is unknown. A far larger clone is only one base removed, so a read error is likely. At both of two time points, 6 to 7 milliliters of peripheral blood were drawn. The data were taken from a study of prognosis after radiotherapy for stage I lung cancer. Looking at the study overall: In a few patients, distant metastases developed after radiotherapy (median roughly seven months), whereas roughly 16 patients showed no significant progression. Study-level findings and limits: Some TCR clones were expanded. Whether these clones were tumor-specific was not determined.

Per germline, CDR1 SEHNR and CDR2 FQNEAQ (reference sequence). Trimming took off 5 bases at V and 5 bases at J, with 15 bases between the two ends. The CDR3 length is 14 residues. Using two-round multiplex PCR, the authors amplified TCR beta CDR3 from genomic DNA. Gene-specific TRBV and TRBJ primers were used in PCR round one. One entry per CDR3 protein, called by TCRdb with MiXCR from the multiplex PCR reads. The sample lists some 35,000 distinct CDR3 sequences; around 35% were seen once. The chain employs TRBV7-9 and TRBJ1-2, with D unresolved. The receptor was isolated from a donor aged 50 or older with non-small cell lung cancer. This sample comprised PBMCs, obtained before or after stereotactic body radiation therapy (not recorded which). The CDR3: CASSPQVEAYGYTF. The DNA of the CDR3 is TGTGCCAGCAGCCCTCAAGTGGAGGCGTATGGCTACACCTTC.